This T cell receptor beta chain came from a study of T cell responses to AZD1222 COVID-19 vaccine. The germline gives CDR1 MRHNA, CDR2 SNTAGT. V lost 3 bases and J lost 2, with 5 bases in between. CDR3 length: 13 amino acids. Overall study findings and caveats: It was only after the peak T cell response that any repertoires were sampled. There were vaccine-associated CD4 TCRs across spike, dominant at 160-218 and 743-854. Reportedly, nearly half of unique spike TCRs recognized epitopes outside B.1.351/B.1.1.7 mutations. Baseline antibody screening turned up just six or seven seropositive AZD1222 recipients.

Judged by abundance, this clone is medium-sized. Its antigen is unknown. Clones were read by immunoSEQ multiplex PCR, and TCRdb kept only the in-frame ones, dropping some. The table includes around 84,000 clones, around 85% detected once. This sequence was found in an adult who received the AZD1222 COVID-19 vaccine. This sample comprised peripheral blood, obtained 28 days after the second AZD1222 dose. V usage is TRBV6-4 and J usage is TRBJ1-5, with no clear D. CDR3 in amino acids: CASSEDGNQPQHF. In DNA form, the CDR3 reads TGTGCCAGCAGTGAGGACGGCAATCAGCCCCAGCATTTT.